The T cell receptor beta chain under discussion was sequenced for a study of blood T cell repertoires in COVID-19. Across the whole study: Material from acute and convalescent COVID-19 was sourced from the United States, Italy and Spain.

The germline V gene has CDR1 MNHNY and CDR2 SVGAGI (reference sequence). Trimming removed 2 bases at V and 3 bases at J, with 10 bases between. The CDR3 runs 15 residues. This table comes from immunoSEQ multiplex PCR, and its TCRdb copy is limited to in-frame clones, with some not included. The top ten hold roughly 5% of the sample, which has around 270,000 clones, 70% to 90% seen once. This clone was counted a single time. Sample: peripheral blood. The chain is built from TRBV6-6 and TRBJ1-4, with a weak D call TRBD1 (6 bases). This receptor was taken from a woman aged 55 to 70 with COVID-19, enrolled during active disease. The CDR3 nucleotides read TGTGCCAGCAGTTACCCGACAGGTTCTAATGAAAAACTGTTTTTT. This translates into CASSYPTGSNEKLFF.